This T cell receptor (beta chain) was sequenced in a study of cytomegalovirus exposure and HLA in healthy donors. The CDR3 is 13 amino acids. Germline CDR1 is SGHRS and CDR2 is YFSETQ. V lost 4 bases and J 2 bases, leaving 10 bases between the germline ends. This PCR relied on a set of 60 Vbeta primers and 13 Jbeta primers. TCRdb keeps only in-frame clones here, not all; method: immunoSEQ multiplex PCR. The sample contains about 44,000 clones, about 90% of which appear only once. This sequence originates from a woman aged 40 to 55 in good health and CMV-seropositive. The specimen sequenced was PBMCs. This rearrangement joins TRBV5-1 to TRBJ2-7; D not resolved. DNA for the CDR3: TGCGCCAGCAGCCCAGTAGCCGCCTACGAGCAGTACTTC. Residues: CASSPVAAYEQYF.